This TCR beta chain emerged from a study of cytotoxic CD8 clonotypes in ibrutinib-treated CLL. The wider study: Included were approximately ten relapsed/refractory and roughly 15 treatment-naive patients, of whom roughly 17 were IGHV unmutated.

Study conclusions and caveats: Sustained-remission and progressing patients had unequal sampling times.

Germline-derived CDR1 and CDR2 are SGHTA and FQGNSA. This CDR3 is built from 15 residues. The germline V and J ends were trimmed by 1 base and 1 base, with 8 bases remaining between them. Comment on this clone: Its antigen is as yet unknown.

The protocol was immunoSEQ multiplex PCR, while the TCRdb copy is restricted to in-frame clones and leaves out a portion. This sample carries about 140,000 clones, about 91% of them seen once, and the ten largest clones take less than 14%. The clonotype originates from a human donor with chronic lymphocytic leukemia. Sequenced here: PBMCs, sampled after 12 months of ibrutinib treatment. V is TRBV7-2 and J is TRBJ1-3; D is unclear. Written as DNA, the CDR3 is TGTGCCAGCAGCTTAGGCTTTGGGTCTGGAAACACCATATATTTT. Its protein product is CASSLGFGSGNTIYF.